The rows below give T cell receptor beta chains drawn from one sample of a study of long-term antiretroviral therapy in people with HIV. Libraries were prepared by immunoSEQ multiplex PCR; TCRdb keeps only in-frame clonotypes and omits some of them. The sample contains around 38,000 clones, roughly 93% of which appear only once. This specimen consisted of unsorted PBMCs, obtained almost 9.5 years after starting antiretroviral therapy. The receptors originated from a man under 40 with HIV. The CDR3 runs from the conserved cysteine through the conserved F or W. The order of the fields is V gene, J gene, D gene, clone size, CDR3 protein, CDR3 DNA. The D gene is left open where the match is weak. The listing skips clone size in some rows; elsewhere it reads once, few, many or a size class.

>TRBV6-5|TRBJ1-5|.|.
CASSYSGRNQPQHF
TGTGCCAGCAGTTACTCGGGAAGAAATCAGCCCCAGCATTTT
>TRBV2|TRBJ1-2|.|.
CASSARPGIYGYTF
TGTGCCAGCAGCGCCCGACCGGGGATCTATGGCTACACCTTC
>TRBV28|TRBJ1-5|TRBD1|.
CASSYPTGGMQPQHF
TGTGCCAGCAGTTATCCGACAGGGGGCATGCAGCCCCAGCATTTT
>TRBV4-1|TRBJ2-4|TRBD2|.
CASSPSGTSENIQYF
TGCGCCAGCAGCCCCTCCGGGACTAGCGAAAACATTCAGTACTTC
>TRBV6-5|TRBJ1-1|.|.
CASSLRGGGTEAFF
TGTGCCAGCAGCCTTCGGGGGGGAGGCACTGAAGCTTTCTTT
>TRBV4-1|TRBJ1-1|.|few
CASSQGTVIFTEAFF
TGCGCCAGCAGCCAAGGGACAGTAATATTCACTGAAGCTTTCTTT
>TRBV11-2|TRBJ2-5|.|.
CASSPILSGLRGQETQYF
TGTGCCAGCAGCCCTATCCTCAGTGGATTGAGGGGTCAAGAGACCCAGTACTTC
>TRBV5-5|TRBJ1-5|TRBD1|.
CASSLVGQGLFEPQHF
TGTGCCAGCAGCTTGGTGGGACAGGGCCTTTTTGAGCCCCAGCATTTT
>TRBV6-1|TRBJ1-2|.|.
CASSRAGQSNYGYTF
TGTGCCAGCAGTCGCGCAGGACAGTCTAACTATGGCTACACCTTC
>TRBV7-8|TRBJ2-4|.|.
CASSQGAGGGIQYF
TGTGCCAGCAGCCAGGGGGCGGGAGGGGGCATTCAGTACTTC
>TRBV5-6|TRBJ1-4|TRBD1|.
CASSSTLTGREKLFF
TGTGCCAGCAGCTCGACGCTGACAGGGCGGGAAAAACTGTTTTTT
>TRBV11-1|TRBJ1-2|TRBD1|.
CASSSDRQGTYGYTF
TGTGCCAGCAGCTCCGACCGACAGGGGACCTATGGCTACACCTTC
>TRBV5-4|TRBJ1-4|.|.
CASSLKGSEKLFF
TGTGCCAGCAGCTTGAAAGGGAGTGAAAAACTGTTTTTT
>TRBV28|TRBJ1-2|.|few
CASSLGWGPGAYGYTF
TGTGCCAGCAGCCTCGGTTGGGGCCCTGGGGCCTATGGCTACACCTTC
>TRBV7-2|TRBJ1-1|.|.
CASSPSGTYTEAFF
TGTGCCAGCAGCCCCTCCGGGACCTACACTGAAGCTTTCTTT
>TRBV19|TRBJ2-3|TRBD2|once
CASSLPLSGGSHTDTQYF
TGTGCCAGTAGTTTACCATTGAGCGGGGGGTCCCACACAGATACGCAGTATTTT
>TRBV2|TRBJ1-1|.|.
CASSAWGLRTEAFF
TGTGCCAGCAGTGCCTGGGGCCTTCGCACTGAAGCTTTCTTT
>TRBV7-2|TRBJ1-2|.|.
CASSLDRTYGYTF
TGTGCCAGCAGCCTCGACAGGACATATGGCTACACCTTC
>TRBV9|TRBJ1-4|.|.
CASSAQGGEKLFF
TGTGCCAGCAGCGCCCAAGGGGGTGAAAAACTGTTTTTT
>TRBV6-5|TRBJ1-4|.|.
CASSYLGTNEKLFF
TGTGCCAGCAGTTACTTGGGGACTAATGAAAAACTGTTTTTT
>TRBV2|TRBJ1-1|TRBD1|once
CASTQRGTGDTEAFF
TGTGCCAGCACCCAAAGGGGGACAGGGGACACTGAAGCTTTCTTT
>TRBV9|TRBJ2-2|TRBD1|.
CASSSIILRQGAPGELFF
TGTGCCAGCAGCTCTATCATCCTACGACAGGGTGCCCCCGGGGAGCTGTTTTTT
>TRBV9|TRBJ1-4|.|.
CASSVEPGRLNEKLFF
TGTGCCAGCAGCGTAGAACCCGGCAGGCTCAATGAAAAACTGTTTTTT
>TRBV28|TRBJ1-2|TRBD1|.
CASSLVTPTGTGYGYTF
TGTGCCAGCAGTTTAGTTACCCCGACCGGGACAGGGTATGGCTACACCTTC
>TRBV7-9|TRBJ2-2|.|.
CASDDLLGVNTGELFF
TGTGCCAGCGATGACTTGTTGGGGGTGAACACCGGGGAGCTGTTTTTT
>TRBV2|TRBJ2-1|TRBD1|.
CASGDSAVNEQFF
TGTGCCAGCGGGGACAGCGCCGTCAATGAGCAGTTCTTC
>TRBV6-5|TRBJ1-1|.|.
CASSYSTSIEAFF
TGTGCCAGCAGTTACTCGACCTCGATTGAAGCTTTCTTT
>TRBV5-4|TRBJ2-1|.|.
CASSLGGDGLYNEQFF
TGTGCCAGCAGCTTGGGAGGGGATGGACTCTACAATGAGCAGTTCTTC
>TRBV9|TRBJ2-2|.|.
CASTPPVGTGELFF
TGTGCCAGCACCCCCCCAGTGGGAACCGGGGAGCTGTTTTTT
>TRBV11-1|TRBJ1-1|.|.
CASSFRTDYTEAFF
TGTGCCAGCAGCTTTAGGACGGATTACACTGAAGCTTTCTTT
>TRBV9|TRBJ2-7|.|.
CASSEYEQYF
TGTGCCAGCAGCGAATACGAGCAGTACTTC
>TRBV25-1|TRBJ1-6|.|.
CASSSGQFRRNSPLHF
TGTGCCAGCAGTTCCGGACAGTTTAGACGTAATTCACCCCTCCACTTT
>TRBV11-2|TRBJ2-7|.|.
CASSPEGPYEQYF
TGTGCCAGCAGCCCCGAGGGGCCGTACGAGCAGTACTTC
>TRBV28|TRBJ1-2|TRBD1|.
CASSPPDRSYGYTF
TGTGCCAGCAGCCCCCCGGACAGGAGCTATGGCTACACCTTC
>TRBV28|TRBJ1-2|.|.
CASSGPLGPRNYGYTF
TGTGCCAGCAGTGGGCCCTTAGGACCTCGAAACTATGGCTACACCTTC
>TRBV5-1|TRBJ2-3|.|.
CASSLEGDTQYF
TGCGCCAGCAGCTTGGAGGGAGATACGCAGTATTTT
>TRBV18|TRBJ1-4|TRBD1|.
CASSPGQGIGEKLFF
TGTGCCAGCTCGCCTGGACAGGGGATAGGAGAAAAACTGTTTTTT
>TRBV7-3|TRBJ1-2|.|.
CASSYGTDDPYGYTF
TGTGCCAGCAGCTATGGGACCGACGACCCCTATGGCTACACCTTC
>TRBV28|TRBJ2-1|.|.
CASSLPLLGYNEQFF
TGTGCCAGCAGTCTCCCCTTGTTGGGATACAATGAGCAGTTCTTC
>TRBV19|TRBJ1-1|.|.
CASSFNLNTEAFF
TGTGCCAGTAGTTTTAACCTAAACACTGAAGCTTTCTTT
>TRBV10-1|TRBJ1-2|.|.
CASSEQLNYGYTF
TGCGCCAGCAGTGAGCAGCTTAACTATGGCTACACCTTC
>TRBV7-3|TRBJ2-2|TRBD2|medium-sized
CASSFPTSGGSGELFF
TGTGCCAGCAGCTTCCCGACTAGCGGGGGTTCCGGGGAGCTGTTTTTT
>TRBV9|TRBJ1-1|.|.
CASSVEANTEAFF
TGTGCCAGCAGCGTAGAGGCGAACACTGAAGCTTTCTTT
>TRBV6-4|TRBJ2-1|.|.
CASSVRGGGYNEQFF
TGTGCCAGCAGTGTTCGCGGGGGCGGGTACAATGAGCAGTTCTTC
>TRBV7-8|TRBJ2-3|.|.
CASSVAGSYTDTQYF
TGTGCCAGCAGCGTGGCAGGGTCATACACAGATACGCAGTATTTT
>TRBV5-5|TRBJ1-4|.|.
CASSLAISRTTNEKLFF
TGTGCCAGCAGCTTGGCCATCTCCCGAACAACTAATGAAAAACTGTTTTTT
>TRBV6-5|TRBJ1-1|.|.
CASSYSAGLAFF
TGTGCCAGCAGTTACTCAGCAGGTTTGGCTTTCTTT